Listed here is a single TCR beta chain. Antigen unknown. The assay was immunoSEQ multiplex PCR, and TCRdb's table has in-frame clones only and misses some. The sample includes roughly 41,000 clones, roughly 89% of them seen just once. Germline CDR1 is SGHTA and CDR2 is FQGNSA. After removal of 5 bases from V and 4 bases from J, the junction contained 6 bases not matched to a gene. CDR3 length equals 14 residues. This specimen belongs to a study of a mutant IDH1 vaccine in newly diagnosed glioma. Turning to the study itself: Of treated patients, around 60% were men and roughly 38% women, averaging around 40 years. Beforehand, treatment had been radiotherapy, temozolomide, or both; the majority received both. Notes on the study in general: Whatever changes occurred in top peripheral T cell clonotypes seemed unrelated to pseudoprogression.

This sample's time point: baseline, week 1 (first vaccination visit). This sample's treatment: pre-vaccination baseline after standard-of-care therapy. Donor tumors were new WHO grade 3 or 4 IDH1-mutant, ATRX-lost astrocytomas. This receptor was identified in a man aged 18 to 29 with glioma. The sequenced sample was PBMCs, obtained from a glioma patient treated with radiotherapy, temozolomide or both. The chain couples TRBV7-2 to TRBJ2-5; 8 bases align to TRBD1. The CDR3 loop is CASSMTGVRETQYF. The CDR3 bases are TGTGCCAGCAGCATGACAGGGGTTCGAGAGACCCAGTACTTC.